These T cell receptor beta chains were read from a single sample in a study of spatial heterogeneity in lung cancer. One entry per CDR3 protein, called by TCRdb with MiXCR from the 5' RACE reads. The repertoire holds 45,000 to 50,000 distinct CDR3 sequences, with about an eighth as singletons. The material was PBMCs, obtained at follow-up. All receptors derive from a male donor with early-stage non-small cell lung cancer. CDR3s include the opening cysteine and the closing phenylalanine or tryptophan. A D gene is named only where the DNA matches it firmly. Size is stated for part of the rows, as once, few or many counts, or as a class when the clone is expanded.

v_call	j_call	d_call	clone_size	cdr3_aa	cdr3_nt
TRBV10-2	TRBJ2-7	TRBD1	many	CATRRPPGTGNYEQYF	TGCGCCACCCGGAGGCCCCCCGGGACAGGGAACTACGAGCAGTACTTC
TRBV5-4	TRBJ2-1	TRBD2	many	CASSFSGGGIGEQFF	TGTGCCAGCAGCTTTAGTGGCGGGGGAATCGGTGAGCAGTTCTTC
TRBV14	TRBJ2-1	-	-	CASSQGVTSSYNEQFF	TGTGCCAGCAGCCAGGGGGTGACTAGCTCCTACAATGAGCAGTTCTTC
TRBV6-5	TRBJ1-2	TRBD1	few	CASRTGTANYGYTF	TGTGCCAGCAGGACCGGGACAGCTAACTATGGCTACACCTTC
TRBV20-1	TRBJ2-2	TRBD1	many	CSARVLPGQGSGELFF	TGCAGTGCTAGAGTCCTGCCGGGACAGGGGTCCGGGGAGCTGTTTTTT
TRBV5-5	TRBJ1-2	TRBD1	-	CASSSTGENYGYTF	TGTGCCAGCAGCTCCACAGGGGAAAACTATGGCTACACCTTC
TRBV7-9	TRBJ2-3	TRBD1	few	CASSLRQGMTDTQYF	TGTGCCAGCAGCCTTCGACAGGGGATGACAGATACGCAGTATTTT
TRBV6-5	TRBJ2-7	-	many	CASSRGADYEQYF	TGTGCCAGCAGTCGCGGGGCAGACTACGAGCAGTACTTC
TRBV20-1	TRBJ2-3	-	-	CSARYDTQYF	TGCAGTGCTAGGTACGATACGCAGTATTTT
TRBV7-4	TRBJ1-1	-	few	CATSRGSPNTEAFF	TGTGCCACCAGCCGGGGGAGCCCTAACACTGAAGCTTTCTTT
TRBV15	TRBJ2-3	-	few	CATSRDSRVDTQYF	TGTGCCACCAGCAGAGATTCCCGAGTAGATACGCAGTATTTT
TRBV29-1	TRBJ2-5	TRBD2	few	CSVEDQTSGYTETQYF	TGCAGCGTTGAAGATCAGACTAGCGGCTATACGGAGACCCAGTACTTC
TRBV12-3/TRBV12-4	TRBJ2-7	-	-	CASSLYRDGSEQYF	TGTGCCAGCAGTTTATACAGGGACGGCTCCGAGCAGTACTTC
TRBV24-1	TRBJ2-5	-	many	CATSDLLGEGQETQYF	TGTGCCACCAGTGATCTCCTGGGAGAGGGCCAAGAGACCCAGTACTTC
TRBV20-1	TRBJ2-1	TRBD2	many	CSARDTRLAGVNEQFF	TGCAGTGCTAGAGATACGCGACTAGCGGGAGTCAATGAGCAGTTCTTC
TRBV28	TRBJ2-1	-	few	CASTQGASFINEQFF	TGTGCCAGCACTCAAGGAGCTAGTTTTATCAATGAGCAGTTCTTC
TRBV7-2	TRBJ1-1	-	-	CASSPRADFEAFF	TGTGCCAGCAGCCCCCGGGCAGATTTTGAAGCTTTCTTT
TRBV20-1	TRBJ1-5	-	many	CSAREDSGNQPQHF	TGCAGTGCTAGAGAGGACAGTGGCAATCAGCCCCAGCATTTT
TRBV11-2	TRBJ1-1	-	-	CASSRWQIGTEAFF	TGTGCCAGCAGCCGATGGCAGATCGGGACTGAAGCTTTCTTT
TRBV7-9	TRBJ2-5	-	many	CASSRFSVGETQYF	TGTGCCAGCAGCCGGTTCTCGGTAGGGGAGACCCAGTACTTC
TRBV7-8	TRBJ2-2	TRBD1	-	CAKGQVNTGELFF	TGTGCCAAAGGACAGGTGAACACCGGGGAGCTGTTTTTT